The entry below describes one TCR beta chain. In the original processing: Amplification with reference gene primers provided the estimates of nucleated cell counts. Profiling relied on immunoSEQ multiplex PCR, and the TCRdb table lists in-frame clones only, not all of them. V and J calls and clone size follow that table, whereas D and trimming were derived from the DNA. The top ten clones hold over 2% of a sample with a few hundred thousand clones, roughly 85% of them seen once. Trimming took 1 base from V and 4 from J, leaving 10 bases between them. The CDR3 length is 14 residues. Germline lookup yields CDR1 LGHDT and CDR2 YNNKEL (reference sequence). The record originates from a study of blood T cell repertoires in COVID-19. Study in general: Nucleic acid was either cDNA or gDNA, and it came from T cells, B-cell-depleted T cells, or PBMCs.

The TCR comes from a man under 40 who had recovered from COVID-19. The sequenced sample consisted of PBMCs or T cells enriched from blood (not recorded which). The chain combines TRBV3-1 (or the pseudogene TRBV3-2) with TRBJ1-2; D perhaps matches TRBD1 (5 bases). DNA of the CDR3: TGTGCCAGCAGCCAAGCGGGGGGGTCCTATGGCTACACCTTC. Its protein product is CASSQAGGSYGYTF.